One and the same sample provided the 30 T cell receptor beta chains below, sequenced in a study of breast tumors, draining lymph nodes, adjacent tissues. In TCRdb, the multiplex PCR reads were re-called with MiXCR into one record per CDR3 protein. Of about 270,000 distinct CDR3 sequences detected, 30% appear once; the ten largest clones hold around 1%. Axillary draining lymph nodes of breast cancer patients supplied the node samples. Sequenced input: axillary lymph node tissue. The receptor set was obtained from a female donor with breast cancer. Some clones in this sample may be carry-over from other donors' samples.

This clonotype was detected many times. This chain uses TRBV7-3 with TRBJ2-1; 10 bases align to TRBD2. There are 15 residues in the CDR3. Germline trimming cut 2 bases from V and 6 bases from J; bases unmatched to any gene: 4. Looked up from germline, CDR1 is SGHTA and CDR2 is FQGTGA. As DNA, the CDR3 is TGTGCCAGCAGCTTAGCCAGCGGGAGGGCCAATGAGCAGTTCTTC. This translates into CASSLASGRANEQFF.

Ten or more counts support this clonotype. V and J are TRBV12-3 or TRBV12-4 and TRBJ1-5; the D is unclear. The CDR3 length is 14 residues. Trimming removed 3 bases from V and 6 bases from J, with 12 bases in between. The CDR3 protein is CASSLRGWGQPQHF. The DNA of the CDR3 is TGTGCCAGCAGTTTGAGAGGTTGGGGTCAGCCCCAGCATTTT.

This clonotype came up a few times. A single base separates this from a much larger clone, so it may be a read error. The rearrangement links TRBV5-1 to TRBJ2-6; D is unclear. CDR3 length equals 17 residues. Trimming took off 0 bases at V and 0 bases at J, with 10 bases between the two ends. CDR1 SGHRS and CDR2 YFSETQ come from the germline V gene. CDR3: CASSLDAQNSGANVLTF. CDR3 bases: TGCGCCAGCAGCTTGGACGCCCAAAACTCTGGGGCCAACGTCCTGACTTTC.

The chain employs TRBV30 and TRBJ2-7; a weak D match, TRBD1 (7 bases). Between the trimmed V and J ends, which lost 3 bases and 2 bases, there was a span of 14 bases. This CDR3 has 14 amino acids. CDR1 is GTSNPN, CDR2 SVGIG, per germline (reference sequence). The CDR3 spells CAWREGAGPYEQYF. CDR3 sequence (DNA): TGTGCCTGGAGGGAGGGGGCAGGGCCCTACGAGCAGTACTTC.

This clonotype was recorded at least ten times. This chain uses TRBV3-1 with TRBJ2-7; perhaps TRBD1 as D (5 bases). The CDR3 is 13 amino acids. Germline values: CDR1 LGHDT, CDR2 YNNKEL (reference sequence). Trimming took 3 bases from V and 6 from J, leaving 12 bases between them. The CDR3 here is CASSHTRESEQYF. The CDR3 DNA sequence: TGTGCCAGCAGCCATACCAGGGAAAGCGAGCAGTACTTC.

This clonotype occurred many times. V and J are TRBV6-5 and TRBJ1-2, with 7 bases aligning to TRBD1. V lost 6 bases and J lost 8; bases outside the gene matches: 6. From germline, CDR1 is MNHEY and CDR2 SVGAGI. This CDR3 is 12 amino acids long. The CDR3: CASSPGTVGYTF. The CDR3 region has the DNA TGTGCCAGCAGCCCAGGGACAGTCGGCTACACCTTC.

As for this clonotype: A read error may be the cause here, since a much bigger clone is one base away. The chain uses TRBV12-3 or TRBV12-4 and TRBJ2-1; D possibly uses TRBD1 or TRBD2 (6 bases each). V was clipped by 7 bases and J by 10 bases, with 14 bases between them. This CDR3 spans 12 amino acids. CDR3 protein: CASILSGGEQFF. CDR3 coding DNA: TGTGCCAGCATCCTCTCCGGGGGCGAGCAGTTCTTC.

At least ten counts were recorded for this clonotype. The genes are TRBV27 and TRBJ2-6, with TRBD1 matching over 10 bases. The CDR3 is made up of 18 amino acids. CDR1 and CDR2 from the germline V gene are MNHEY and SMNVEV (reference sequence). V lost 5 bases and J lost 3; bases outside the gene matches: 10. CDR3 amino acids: CASSLRDRGWRGANVLTF. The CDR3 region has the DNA TGTGCCAGCAGTCTACGGGACAGGGGTTGGCGTGGGGCCAACGTCCTGACTTTC.

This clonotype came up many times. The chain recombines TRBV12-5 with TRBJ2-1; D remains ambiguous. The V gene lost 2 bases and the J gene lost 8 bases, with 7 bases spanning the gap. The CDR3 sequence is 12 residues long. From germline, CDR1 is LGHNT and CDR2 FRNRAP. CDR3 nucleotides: TGTGCTAGTGGTTTGCCCTGGGATGAGCAGTTCTTC. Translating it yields CASGLPWDEQFF.

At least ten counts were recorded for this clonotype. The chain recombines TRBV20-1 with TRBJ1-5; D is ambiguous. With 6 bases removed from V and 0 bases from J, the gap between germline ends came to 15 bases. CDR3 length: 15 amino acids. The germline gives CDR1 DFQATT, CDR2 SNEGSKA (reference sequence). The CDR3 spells CSAASAAASNQPQHF. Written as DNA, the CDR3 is TGCAGTGCCGCGAGTGCGGCAGCTAGCAATCAGCCCCAGCATTTT.

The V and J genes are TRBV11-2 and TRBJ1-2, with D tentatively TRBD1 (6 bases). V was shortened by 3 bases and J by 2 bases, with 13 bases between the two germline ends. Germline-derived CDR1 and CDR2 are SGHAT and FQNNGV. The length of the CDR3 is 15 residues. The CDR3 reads CASSFGRTANYGYTF. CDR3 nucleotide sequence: TGTGCCAGCAGCTTCGGACGGACAGCAAACTATGGCTACACCTTC.

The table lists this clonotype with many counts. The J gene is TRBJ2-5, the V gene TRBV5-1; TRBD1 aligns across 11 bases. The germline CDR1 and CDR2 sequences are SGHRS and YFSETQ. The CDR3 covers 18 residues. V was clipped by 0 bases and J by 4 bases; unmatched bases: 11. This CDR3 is CASSLAGPGTGGGETQYF. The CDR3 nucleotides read TGCGCCAGCAGCTTGGCCGGTCCCGGGACAGGGGGAGGAGAGACCCAGTACTTC.

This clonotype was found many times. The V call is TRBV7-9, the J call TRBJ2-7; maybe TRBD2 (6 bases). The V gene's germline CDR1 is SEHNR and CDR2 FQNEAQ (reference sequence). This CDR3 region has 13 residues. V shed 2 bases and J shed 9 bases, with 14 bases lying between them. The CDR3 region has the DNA TGTGCCAGCAGCTTAAAGGCGGGGTGGGGGCAGTACTTC. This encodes CASSLKAGWGQYF.

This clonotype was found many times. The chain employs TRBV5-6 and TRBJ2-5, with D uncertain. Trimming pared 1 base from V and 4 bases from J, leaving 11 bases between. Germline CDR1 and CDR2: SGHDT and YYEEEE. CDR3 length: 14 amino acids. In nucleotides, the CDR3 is TGTGCCAGCAGCTTGCCCGATGTGACAGAGACCCAGTACTTC. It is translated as CASSLPDVTETQYF.

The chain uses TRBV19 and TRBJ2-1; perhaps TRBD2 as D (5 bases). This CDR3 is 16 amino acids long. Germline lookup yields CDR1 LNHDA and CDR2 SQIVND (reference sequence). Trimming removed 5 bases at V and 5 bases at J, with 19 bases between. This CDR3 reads CASSVGGYPTDNEQFF. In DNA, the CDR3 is TGTGCCAGTAGTGTTGGCGGGTACCCGACCGACAATGAGCAGTTCTTC.

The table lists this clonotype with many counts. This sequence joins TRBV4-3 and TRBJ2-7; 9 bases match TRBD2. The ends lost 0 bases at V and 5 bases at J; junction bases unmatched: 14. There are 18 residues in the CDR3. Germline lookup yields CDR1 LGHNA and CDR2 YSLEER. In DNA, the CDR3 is TGCGCCAGCAGCCAAGATCCCCCCGGGCTAGCGGGATCTAACGAGCAGTACTTC. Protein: CASSQDPPGLAGSNEQYF.

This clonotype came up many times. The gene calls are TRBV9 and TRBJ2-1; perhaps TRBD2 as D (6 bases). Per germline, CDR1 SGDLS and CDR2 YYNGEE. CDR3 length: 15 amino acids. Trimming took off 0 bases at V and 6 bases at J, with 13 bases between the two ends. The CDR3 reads CASSVVGGVGNEQFF. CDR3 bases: TGTGCCAGCAGCGTAGTGGGGGGAGTGGGCAATGAGCAGTTCTTC. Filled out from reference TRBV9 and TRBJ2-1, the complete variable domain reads DSGVTQTPKHLITATGQRVTLRCSPRSGDLSVYWYQQSLDQGLQFLIQYYNGEERAKGNILERFSAQQFPDLHSELNLSSLELGDSALYFCASSVVGGVGNEQFFGPGTRLTVL.

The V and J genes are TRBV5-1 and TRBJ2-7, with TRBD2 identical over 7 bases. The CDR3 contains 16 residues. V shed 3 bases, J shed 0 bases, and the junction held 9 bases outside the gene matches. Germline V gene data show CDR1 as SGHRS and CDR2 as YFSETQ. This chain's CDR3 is CASSSTNLADSYEQYF. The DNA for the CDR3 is TGCGCCAGCAGCTCGACCAACCTAGCGGACTCCTACGAGCAGTACTTC.

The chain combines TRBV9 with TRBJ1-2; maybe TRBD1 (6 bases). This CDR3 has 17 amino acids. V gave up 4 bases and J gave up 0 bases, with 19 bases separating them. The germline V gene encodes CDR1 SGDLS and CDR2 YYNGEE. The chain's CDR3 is CASSLNHGGRTNYGYTF. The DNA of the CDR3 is TGTGCCAGCAGCCTTAATCATGGGGGCAGGACTAACTATGGCTACACCTTC.

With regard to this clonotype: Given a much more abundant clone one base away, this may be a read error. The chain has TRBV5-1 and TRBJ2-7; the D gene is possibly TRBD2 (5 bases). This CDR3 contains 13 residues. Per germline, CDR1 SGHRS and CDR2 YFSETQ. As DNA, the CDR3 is TGCGCCGGCAGCTTGGACTTGGCTGAGGAGCAGTACTTC. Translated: CAGSLDLAEEQYF.

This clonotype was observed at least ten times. In DNA form, the CDR3 reads TGTGCCACCAGTGATCCCCTCTACAGGGCCTCCTACAATGAGCAGTTCTTC. Translation gives CATSDPLYRASYNEQFF. The V call is TRBV24-1, the J call TRBJ2-1; TRBD1 is a possible D gene (6 bases). CDR1 and CDR2 (germline): KGHDR, SFDVKD. The CDR3 has 17 residues. The V and J ends lost 3 bases and 0 bases respectively, with 14 bases between them.

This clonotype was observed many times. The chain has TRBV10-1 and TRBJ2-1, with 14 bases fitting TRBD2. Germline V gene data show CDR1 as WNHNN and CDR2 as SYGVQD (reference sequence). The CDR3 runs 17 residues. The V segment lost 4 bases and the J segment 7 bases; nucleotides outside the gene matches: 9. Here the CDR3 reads CASSAGTSGSRGNEQFF. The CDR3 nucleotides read TGCGCCAGCAGTGCTGGGACTAGCGGGAGTAGGGGGAATGAGCAGTTCTTC.

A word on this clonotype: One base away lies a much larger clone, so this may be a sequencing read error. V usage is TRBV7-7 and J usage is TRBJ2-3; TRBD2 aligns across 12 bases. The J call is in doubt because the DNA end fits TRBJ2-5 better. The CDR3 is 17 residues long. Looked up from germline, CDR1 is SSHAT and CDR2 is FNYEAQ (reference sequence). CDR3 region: CASSPSRTSGMEEPQYF. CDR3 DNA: TGTGCTAGCAGCCCCTCTCGGACTAGCGGGATGGAAGAGCCCCAGTACTTC.

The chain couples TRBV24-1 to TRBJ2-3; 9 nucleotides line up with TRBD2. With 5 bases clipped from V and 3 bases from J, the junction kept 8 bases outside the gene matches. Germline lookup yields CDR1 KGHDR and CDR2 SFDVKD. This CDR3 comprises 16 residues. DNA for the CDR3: TGTGCCACCAGTGTCCACGGGACTAGCCTTACAGATACGCAGTATTTT. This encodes CATSVHGTSLTDTQYF.

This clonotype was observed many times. The CDR3 DNA follows: TGCAGTGCTGACGCGAGGTGGGATTCATACAATGAGCAGTTCTTC. Protein: CSADARWDSYNEQFF. The V gene is TRBV20-1, the J gene TRBJ2-1; no clear D gene. Germline loops: CDR1 DFQATT, CDR2 SNEGSKA (reference sequence). Deletions cut 5 bases from V and 4 bases from J, with 18 bases between. The CDR3 spans 15 residues.

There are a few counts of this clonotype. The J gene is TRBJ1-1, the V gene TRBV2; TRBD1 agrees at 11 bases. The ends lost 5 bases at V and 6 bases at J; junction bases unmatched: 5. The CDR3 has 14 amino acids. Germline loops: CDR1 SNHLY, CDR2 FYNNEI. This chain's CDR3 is CASSIGTGGSEAFF. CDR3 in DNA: TGTGCCAGCAGTATAGGGACAGGGGGATCTGAAGCTTTCTTT.

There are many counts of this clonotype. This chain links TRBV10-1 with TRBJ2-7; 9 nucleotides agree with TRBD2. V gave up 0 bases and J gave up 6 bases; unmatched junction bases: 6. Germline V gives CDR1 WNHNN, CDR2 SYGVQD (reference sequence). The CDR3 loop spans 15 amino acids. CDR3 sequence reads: CASSESSGSPSEQYF. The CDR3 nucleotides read TGCGCCAGCAGTGAGTCTAGCGGGAGTCCCAGCGAGCAGTACTTC.

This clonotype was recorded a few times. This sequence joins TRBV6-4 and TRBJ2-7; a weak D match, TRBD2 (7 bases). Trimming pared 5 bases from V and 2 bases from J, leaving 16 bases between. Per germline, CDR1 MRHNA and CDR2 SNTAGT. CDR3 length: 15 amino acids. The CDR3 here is CASSHGGRRTYEQYF. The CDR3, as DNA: TGTGCCAGCAGTCACGGGGGGCGCCGGACCTACGAGCAGTACTTC.

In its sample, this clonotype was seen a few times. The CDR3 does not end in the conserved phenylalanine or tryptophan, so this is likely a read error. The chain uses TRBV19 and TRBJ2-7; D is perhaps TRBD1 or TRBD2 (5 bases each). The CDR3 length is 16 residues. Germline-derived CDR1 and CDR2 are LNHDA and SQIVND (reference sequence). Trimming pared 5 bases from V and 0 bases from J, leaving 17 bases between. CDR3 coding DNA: TGTGCCAGTAGTCCCCCGGGACCAGAGATCTCCTACGAGCAGTACTCC. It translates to CASSPPGPEISYEQYS.

The CDR3 loop is CASRPAWKRDAYNEQFF. CDR3 sequence (DNA): TGTGCCAGCAGGCCCGCATGGAAGCGGGACGCCTACAATGAGCAGTTCTTC. V gene TRBV6-2 or TRBV6-3 combines with J gene TRBJ2-1, with 7 bases that match TRBD2. The J segment lost 2 bases and the V segment lost 6 bases, leaving 13 bases of the junction unmatched. The germline V gene encodes CDR1 MNHEY and CDR2 SVGEGT. The CDR3 is 17 amino acids.